Below, 20 T cell receptor beta chains from the same sample are listed, as sequenced in a study of cytomegalovirus exposure and HLA in healthy donors. PCR employed 60 Vbeta and 13 Jbeta primers. Repertoires were generated with immunoSEQ multiplex PCR, while TCRdb's copy carries only in-frame clones and drops some. Among approximately 160,000 clones listed, under 85% were seen once. The specimen was PBMCs. Source of these receptors: a woman under 40 in good health and CMV-seronegative.

The J gene is TRBJ2-3, the V gene TRBV4-2; 10 positions match TRBD2. The germline gives CDR1 LGHNA, CDR2 YNFKEQ. The ends lost 3 bases at V and 4 bases at J; junction bases unmatched: 7. The CDR3 loop spans 16 amino acids. DNA of the CDR3: TGTGCCAGCAGCCAGACAGCGGGGGGGTTGTCAGATACGCAGTATTTT. Protein product: CASSQTAGGLSDTQYF.

On this clone: One junction end does not reproduce the germline sequence, and a read error may be involved. J is TRBJ2-2 and V is TRBV7-9, with D possibly TRBD2 on 6 matching bases. The CDR3 is 14 amino acids. In germline, CDR1 is SEHNR, CDR2 FQNEAQ (reference sequence). CDR3 nucleotides: TGTTCCAGCAGCCCACGACTAGGACCCGGGGAGCTGTTTTTT. The encoded protein is CSSSPRLGPGELFF.

V gene TRBV29-1 combines with J gene TRBJ1-1; D not resolved. CDR1 and CDR2 from the germline V gene are SQVTM and ANQGSEA. CDR3 length: 13 amino acids. V lost 6 bases and J lost 1, with 12 bases in between. Here the CDR3 reads CSVDQAGNTEAFF. For the CDR3, the DNA is TGCAGCGTCGATCAGGCAGGGAACACTGAAGCTTTCTTT.

V and J are TRBV27 and TRBJ1-1; 7 positions agree with TRBD1. The CDR3 extends over 17 amino acids. Losses at the gene ends were 6 bases for V and 1 base for J; bases not matched to a gene: 14. Germline CDR1 is MNHEY and CDR2 is SMNVEV (reference sequence). In DNA form, the CDR3 reads TGTGCCAGCAGAAATTTGGGGGAGACAGGGTCGAACACTGAAGCTTTCTTT. Translation: CASRNLGETGSNTEAFF.

This clone appeared a few times. The CDR3 nucleotides read TGTGCCAGCAGCTCAATACGTCAGGCAGCCTACGAGCAGTACTTC. Its protein is CASSSIRQAAYEQYF. V gene TRBV11-2 combines with J gene TRBJ2-7; D is ambiguous. The germline V and J ends were trimmed by 4 bases and 2 bases, with 15 bases remaining between them. From germline, CDR1 is SGHAT and CDR2 FQNNGV. This CDR3 is built from 15 residues.

This clone was seen only a few times. The chain employs TRBV2 and TRBJ2-5, with 7 bases identical to TRBD2. CDR3 size: 16 residues. Germline CDR1 is SNHLY and CDR2 is FYNNEI. V was pared by 0 bases and J by 0 bases, with 4 bases of the junction left unmatched. The CDR3, as DNA: TGTGCCAGCAGTGAAGCCGGGGGGATCGACCAAGAGACCCAGTACTTC. It yields the protein CASSEAGGIDQETQYF. The full variable domain, with the rest looked up from reference TRBV2 and TRBJ2-5, is EPEVTQTPSHQVTQMGQEVILRCVPISNHLYFYWYRQILGQKVEFLVSFYNNEISEKSEIFDDQFSVERPDGSNFTLKIRSTKLEDSAMYFCASSEAGGIDQETQYFGPGTRLLVL.

The chain joins TRBV27 to TRBJ2-2, with D possibly matching TRBD1 (6 bases). V shed 5 bases and J shed 3 bases, with 13 bases lying between them. CDR1 is MNHEY and CDR2 is SMNVEV in the germline V gene (reference sequence). The CDR3 contains 15 residues. The CDR3 spells CASSPGRGYTGELFF. CDR3 DNA: TGTGCCAGCAGTCCCGGAAGGGGGTACACCGGGGAGCTGTTTTTT.

The chain has TRBV29-1 and TRBJ2-1; possible D gene TRBD1, 6 bases. V gave up 4 bases and J gave up 2 bases, with 12 bases separating them. Germline loops: CDR1 SQVTM, CDR2 ANQGSEA. The CDR3 loop spans 14 amino acids. The CDR3 here is CSVVDRLAYNEQFF. The CDR3 bases are TGCAGCGTTGTCGACAGGCTAGCCTACAATGAGCAGTTCTTC.

This clone was found a few times. This chain links TRBV27 with TRBJ2-3; D gene unclear. Trimming cost V 3 bases and J 6 bases, with 16 bases left between them. Per germline, CDR1 MNHEY and CDR2 SMNVEV (reference sequence). This CDR3 has 15 amino acids. CDR3 in DNA: TGTGCCAGCAGTTTTGCCAAGGCAGGCCGCGATACGCAGTATTTT. Its protein product is CASSFAKAGRDTQYF.

The rearrangement uses TRBV2 and TRBJ2-2; 8 bases are a match to TRBD1. CDR1 and CDR2 (germline): SNHLY, FYNNEI. The CDR3 contains 14 residues. V lost 8 bases and J lost 8; bases outside the gene matches: 10. The CDR3 reads CASAFTGGPGELFF. Written as DNA, the CDR3 is TGTGCCAGCGCTTTTACAGGGGGTCCGGGGGAGCTGTTTTTT.

The chain employs TRBV9 and TRBJ2-1; tentative D call: TRBD2 (7 bases). This CDR3 spans 15 amino acids. V lost 3 bases and J 7 bases, leaving 17 bases between the germline ends. The germline gives CDR1 SGDLS, CDR2 YYNGEE. The CDR3 DNA follows: TGTGCCAGCAGCGGTGTGGGAGGGGGGGTTAATGAGCAGTTCTTC. Amino acid sequence: CASSGVGGGVNEQFF.

This sequence joins TRBV30 and TRBJ1-5, with D perhaps TRBD1 (5 bases). V lost 3 bases to trimming and J lost 8 bases, with 20 bases between them. Germline loops: CDR1 GTSNPN, CDR2 SVGIG (reference sequence). The CDR3 covers 15 residues. The CDR3 is CAWREGLSGGEPQHF. Here the CDR3 DNA reads TGTGCCTGGAGGGAGGGACTCTCGGGAGGGGAGCCCCAGCATTTT.

In its sample, this clone was seen a few times. V usage is TRBV6-6 and J usage is TRBJ2-5; 7 bases fit TRBD1. Per germline, CDR1 MNHNY and CDR2 SVGAGI (reference sequence). CDR3 length: 14 residues. After removal of 4 bases from V and 5 bases from J, the junction contained 7 bases not matched to a gene. CDR3 in amino acids: CASSSDSDRETQYF. The CDR3 coding sequence is TGTGCCAGCAGTTCCGACTCGGACAGGGAGACCCAGTACTTC.

J is TRBJ2-2 and V is TRBV11-2, with D possibly matching TRBD1 (5 bases). Germline V lookup: CDR1 SGHAT, CDR2 FQNNGV. The CDR3 length is 15 residues. V was shortened by 8 bases and J by 6 bases, with 19 bases between the two germline ends. CDR3 sequence (DNA): TGTGCCAGCTCTCCCATGGGGCCTATCGCCGGGGAGCTGTTTTTT. It codes for CASSPMGPIAGELFF. Filled out from reference TRBV11-2 and TRBJ2-2, the complete variable domain reads EAGVAQSPRYKIIEKRQSVAFWCNPISGHATLYWYQQILGQGPKLLIQFQNNGVVDDSQLPKDRFSAERLKGVDSTLKIQPAKLEDSAVYLCASSPMGPIAGELFFGEGSRLTVL.

The chain carries TRBV7-8 and TRBJ2-1, with D possibly TRBD2 on 6 matching bases. This CDR3 has 19 amino acids. The ends were cut back, 0 bases at V and 5 bases at J, with 23 bases in the middle. Germline V lookup: CDR1 SGHVS, CDR2 FQNEAQ. CDR3: CASSLALTPSGEINNEQFF. In DNA, the CDR3 is TGTGCCAGCAGCTTAGCCCTAACCCCCTCGGGAGAAATAAACAATGAGCAGTTCTTC.

This rearrangement joins TRBV4-2 to TRBJ2-5; 7 positions match TRBD2. With 2 bases clipped from V and 2 bases from J, the junction kept 14 bases outside the gene matches. This CDR3 is built from 18 residues. Looked up from germline, CDR1 is LGHNA and CDR2 is YNFKEQ. CDR3 DNA sequence: TGTGCCAGCAGCCAAAGGGGTACCGGGACTACCTTACAAGAGACCCAGTACTTC. Translation: CASSQRGTGTTLQETQYF.

CDR3 sequence reads: CASSFGKGPLWGQVGMNTEAFF. CDR3 nucleotide sequence: TGTGCCAGCAGTTTCGGTAAAGGTCCATTGTGGGGACAGGTCGGGATGAACACTGAAGCTTTCTTT. The chain is built from TRBV28 and TRBJ1-1, with TRBD1 matching over 8 bases. V shed 3 bases, J shed 0 bases, and the junction held 24 bases outside the gene matches. Germline-derived CDR1 and CDR2 are MDHEN and SYDVKM. The CDR3 loop spans 22 amino acids.

The chain's CDR3 is CASSLWGGQGAQPQHF. CDR3 DNA: TGTGCCAGCAGTTTATGGGGCGGACAGGGGGCTCAGCCCCAGCATTTT. The V gene is TRBV27, the J gene TRBJ1-5; 11 positions match TRBD1. Per the germline V gene, CDR1 is MNHEY and CDR2 is SMNVEV (reference sequence). The CDR3 runs to 16 residues. V was clipped by 1 base and J by 6 bases; unmatched bases: 5.

This chain uses TRBV28 with TRBJ1-5; weak D call: TRBD1 (6 bases). The CDR3 covers 15 residues. Deletions cut 3 bases from V and 3 bases from J, with 12 bases between. Germline assignment: CDR1 MDHEN and CDR2 SYDVKM. The CDR3 sequence: CASSFRQGFNQPQHF. The CDR3 region has the DNA TGTGCCAGCAGTTTCCGGCAGGGGTTCAATCAGCCCCAGCATTTT.

This clone showed up just a few times. V gene TRBV6-4 combines with J gene TRBJ2-1; tentative D call: TRBD1 (5 bases). Germline values: CDR1 MRHNA, CDR2 SNTAGT. Trimming cost V 6 bases and J 1 base, with 7 bases left between them. The CDR3 loop spans 13 amino acids. CDR3 amino acids: CASSSGSYNEQFF. The CDR3 region has the DNA TGTGCCAGCAGCTCAGGGTCCTACAATGAGCAGTTCTTC.